These 32 T cell receptor beta chains were sequenced from one sample in a study of cytomegalovirus exposure and HLA in healthy donors. The PCR was carried out with 60 Vbeta primers and 13 Jbeta primers. TCRdb's copy holds only in-frame clones and misses some; the assay was immunoSEQ multiplex PCR. The sample contains 55,000 to 70,000 clones, over 60% of which appear only once. The sequenced material came from PBMCs. These receptors were obtained from a woman aged 50 to 60 in good health and CMV-seronegative.

The chain couples TRBV2 to TRBJ2-3; 9 bases are a match to TRBD2. This CDR3 is built from 15 residues. The germline V gene has CDR1 SNHLY and CDR2 FYNNEI. J lost 8 bases, V lost 3 bases, and 9 bases had no gene match. DNA of the CDR3: TGTGCCAGCAGTGATGGCGCGGGAGGGCGGGGTACGCAGTATTTT. Protein: CASSDGAGGRGTQYF.

V gene TRBV6-1 combines with J gene TRBJ1-1; TRBD1 agrees at 7 bases. CDR3 length: 14 residues. After removal of 5 bases from V and 5 bases from J, the junction contained 8 bases not matched to a gene. CDR1 is MNHNS and CDR2 is SASEGT in the germline V gene. CDR3 nucleotides: TGTGCCAGCAGTATCTCCTCAGGGGGAACTGAAGCTTTCTTT. This sequence encodes CASSISSGGTEAFF.

The chain carries TRBV29-1 and TRBJ2-1; D not resolved. CDR3 length: 14 amino acids. V was trimmed by 7 bases and J by 5 bases, leaving 18 bases between them. CDR1 and CDR2 from the germline V gene are SQVTM and ANQGSEA. The CDR3 coding sequence is TGCAGCGCCCCATCGTTCAACTACAACAATGAGCAGTTCTTC. The encoded protein is CSAPSFNYNNEQFF.

The chain couples TRBV5-1 to TRBJ2-5; 7 bases agree with TRBD1. The CDR3 length is 15 residues. V dropped 6 bases and J dropped 4; count of bases not matched to a gene: 12. Germline values: CDR1 SGHRS, CDR2 YFSETQ. The CDR3, as DNA: TGCGCCAGCACCCGGACAGGTAACCGGGTAGAGACCCAGTACTTC. Its translation: CASTRTGNRVETQYF.

V and J are TRBV27 and TRBJ2-5, with D perhaps TRBD1 (5 bases). Deletions cut 6 bases from V and 9 bases from J, with 26 bases between. CDR1 and CDR2 (germline): MNHEY, SMNVEV (reference sequence). The CDR3 has 16 residues. The CDR3: CASSRLNPQGLGAQYF. Here the CDR3 DNA reads TGTGCCAGCAGCCGTCTGAATCCTCAGGGCTTAGGGGCCCAGTACTTC.

This clone was observed a single time. The chain recombines TRBV28 with TRBJ1-5, with 8 positions matching TRBD1. The CDR3 consists of 14 residues. Germline CDR1 is MDHEN and CDR2 is SYDVKM. The trim removed 5 bases at V and 8 bases at J, leaving 8 bases unmatched. The CDR3 here is CASSRLGTGEPQHF. The DNA of the CDR3 is TGTGCCAGCAGTCGACTTGGGACAGGAGAGCCCCAGCATTTT.

The chain uses TRBV7-2 and TRBJ1-1; TRBD1 might be the D (5 bases). Germline values: CDR1 SGHTA, CDR2 FQGNSA. This CDR3 region has 13 residues. Trimming left V 5 bases short and J 6 bases short, with 13 bases between. The chain's CDR3 is CASSRGDRAEAFF. The CDR3 nucleotides are TGTGCCAGCAGCCGGGGGGACCGCGCTGAAGCTTTCTTT.

This clone was seen more than once but under ten times. The chain employs TRBV28 and TRBJ1-2, with 10 bases identical to TRBD1. This CDR3 is built from 16 residues. Germline V gene data show CDR1 as MDHEN and CDR2 as SYDVKM. Trimming removed 4 bases from V and 2 bases from J; junction bases left unmatched: 7. CDR3 protein: CASSSPGTGVNYGYTF. DNA for the CDR3: TGTGCCAGCAGTTCTCCCGGGACAGGGGTCAACTATGGCTACACCTTC.

This clone was observed a handful of times. The chain couples TRBV12-5 to TRBJ2-3, with D perhaps matching TRBD1 (6 bases). CDR3 length: 13 amino acids. Germline CDR1 is LGHNT and CDR2 is FRNRAP. V lost 4 bases to trimming and J lost 6 bases, with 11 bases between them. The chain's CDR3 is CASGSDRGDTQYF. CDR3 bases: TGTGCTAGTGGTTCGGATAGGGGGGATACGCAGTATTTT.

This clone was seen a handful of times. This chain joins TRBV7-2 and TRBJ2-3; D call uncertain. Per germline, CDR1 SGHTA and CDR2 FQGNSA. The CDR3 is 18 residues long. V lost 5 bases to trimming and J lost 0 bases, with 21 bases between them. This chain's CDR3 is CASSRPQHSTPSTDTQYF. For the CDR3, the DNA is TGTGCCAGCAGCCGACCTCAACATAGCACACCTAGCACAGATACGCAGTATTTT.

This clone was recorded a few times. The genes are TRBV4-3 and TRBJ2-7, with TRBD2 identical over 11 bases. The CDR3 is 17 residues long. In germline, CDR1 is LGHNA, CDR2 YSLEER. V shed 1 base, J shed 1 base, and the junction held 6 bases outside the gene matches. The CDR3 region is CASSQGLGLAVSYEQYF. The CDR3, as DNA: TGCGCCAGCAGCCAAGGTCTGGGACTAGCGGTTTCCTACGAGCAGTACTTC.

CDR3 bases: TGTGCCAGCAGGCGGGACGGGGCTACCATGAACACTGAAGCTTTCTTT. Its translation: CASRRDGATMNTEAFF. V usage is TRBV7-3 and J usage is TRBJ1-1; tentative D call: TRBD1 (5 bases). CDR1 is SGHTA, CDR2 FQGTGA, per germline. Trimming took 6 bases from V and 0 from J, leaving 17 bases between them. CDR3 size: 16 residues.

The chain employs TRBV5-1 and TRBJ1-4; a weak D match, TRBD1 (6 bases). The CDR3 runs 16 residues. V lost 4 bases to trimming and J lost 3 bases, with 16 bases between them. Germline-derived CDR1 and CDR2 are SGHRS and YFSETQ. CDR3 DNA: TGCGCCAGCAGCCGATCATGGGAGGGGGCTAATGAAAAACTGTTTTTT. Translating gives CASSRSWEGANEKLFF.

The rearrangement joins TRBV2 to TRBJ2-7; tentatively, D is TRBD2 (7 bases). This CDR3 region has 19 residues. Looked up from germline, CDR1 is SNHLY and CDR2 is FYNNEI. Trimming cost V 0 bases and J 2 bases, with 23 bases left between them. DNA for the CDR3: TGTGCCAGCAGTGAAGCCGCTCCCCGGCGGGGGACAATTCCCTACGAGCAGTACTTC. Its translation is CASSEAAPRRGTIPYEQYF.

The chain has TRBV7-2 and TRBJ2-3, with 12 bases lining up with TRBD2. In germline, CDR1 is SGHTA, CDR2 FQGNSA. The CDR3 extends over 15 amino acids. V lost 5 bases, J lost 4 bases, and 4 bases stayed unmatched. This CDR3 reads CASSASGRGPDTQYF. The DNA of the CDR3 is TGTGCCAGCAGCGCTAGCGGGAGGGGCCCAGATACGCAGTATTTT.

This clone has only a few counts. This sequence joins TRBV27 and TRBJ2-7; D may be TRBD2 (6 bases). V was clipped by 6 bases and J by 3 bases, with 12 bases between them. This CDR3 is 13 amino acids long. The V gene's germline CDR1 is MNHEY and CDR2 SMNVEV (reference sequence). In DNA, the CDR3 is TGTGCCAGCAGCCCCGGGACTCACTACGAGCAGTACTTC. Protein product: CASSPGTHYEQYF.

V usage is TRBV19 and J usage is TRBJ2-1, with TRBD2 identical over 15 bases. CDR3 size: 17 residues. V shed 6 bases, J shed 6 bases, and the junction held 9 bases outside the gene matches. CDR1 and CDR2 (germline): LNHDA, SQIVND (reference sequence). CDR3 loop: CASRLPGLAGGFNEQFF. CDR3 nucleotide sequence: TGTGCCAGTAGGCTACCGGGACTAGCGGGAGGTTTCAATGAGCAGTTCTTC.

This clone has just one count. The rearrangement uses TRBV4-3 and TRBJ2-1, with D maybe TRBD2 (6 bases). Germline V gene data show CDR1 as LGHNA and CDR2 as YSLEER. The CDR3 covers 18 residues. The V end lost 4 bases, the J end lost 7 bases, and 26 bases lay between the germline ends. The CDR3 DNA reads TGCGCCAGCAGCCCCTATCCCGGGTCTAGCGCCTTAGGAAATGAGCAGTTCTTC. Translating it yields CASSPYPGSSALGNEQFF.

This clone was counted a single time. The J gene is TRBJ2-6, the V gene TRBV5-6; 9 nucleotides match TRBD1. V shed 3 bases, J shed 4 bases, and the junction held 8 bases outside the gene matches. The CDR3 has 17 amino acids. Germline CDR1 SGHDT, CDR2 YYEEEE. In nucleotides, the CDR3 is TGTGCCAGCAGCTCCCTTGGGACAGGGATCGGGGCCAACGTCCTGACTTTC. Translating gives CASSSLGTGIGANVLTF.

In this sample, this clone turned up once. The chain's CDR3 is CASSGLRDRGGTDTQYF. In DNA form, the CDR3 reads TGTGCCAGCAGTGGACTCAGGGACAGGGGAGGGACAGATACGCAGTATTTT. This chain uses TRBV25-1 with TRBJ2-3; TRBD1 aligns across 10 bases. V was pared by 4 bases and J by 3 bases, with 10 bases of the junction left unmatched. This CDR3 contains 17 residues. The germline V gene encodes CDR1 MGHDK and CDR2 SYGVNS.

V and J are TRBV11-3 and TRBJ2-4, with D tentatively TRBD2 (6 bases). Germline CDR1 reads SGHNT; CDR2 reads YENEEA. The CDR3 consists of 14 residues. With 6 bases removed from V and 0 bases from J, the gap between germline ends came to 9 bases. The CDR3 spells CASSKGLAKNIQYF. Here the CDR3 DNA reads TGTGCCAGCAGTAAGGGACTAGCCAAAAACATTCAGTACTTC.

Here the CDR3 DNA reads TGTGCCAGCAGGACGGACAGGGGGCCAGGGACCCAGTACTTC. It yields the protein CASRTDRGPGTQYF. The chain joins TRBV6-5 to TRBJ2-5; 11 positions match TRBD1. This CDR3 region has 14 residues. J was trimmed by 7 bases and V by 6 bases; bases with no gene match: 7. The germline V gene has CDR1 MNHEY and CDR2 SVGAGI.

V is TRBV27 and J is TRBJ2-7; 13 nucleotides agree with TRBD2. Unmatched junction bases numbered 4, after V lost 5 bases and J lost 3 bases. CDR1 and CDR2 from the germline V gene are MNHEY and SMNVEV (reference sequence). The CDR3 is 15 residues long. The CDR3, as DNA: TGTGCCAGCAGTCCCGGGACTAGCGGGATCTACGAGCAGTACTTC. It specifies CASSPGTSGIYEQYF.

The CDR3 spells CASSFYGINEKLFF. CDR3 coding DNA: TGCGCCAGCAGCTTTTACGGGATTAATGAAAAACTGTTTTTT. V is TRBV5-1 and J is TRBJ1-4; D is unresolved. This CDR3 comprises 14 residues. The V end was cut by 2 bases, the J end by 4 bases, with 9 bases between. Germline CDR1 is SGHRS and CDR2 is YFSETQ. Full variable domain (missing parts from reference TRBV5-1 and TRBJ1-4): KAGVTQTPRYLIKTRGQQVTLSCSPISGHRSVSWYQQTPGQGLQFLFEYFSETQRNKGNFPGRFSGRQFSNSRSEMNVSTLELGDSALYLCASSFYGINEKLFFGSGTQLSVL.

The chain is built from TRBV7-3 and TRBJ1-2; 7 nucleotides match TRBD1. CDR1 is SGHTA and CDR2 is FQGTGA in the germline V gene. V dropped 6 bases and J dropped 8; count of bases not matched to a gene: 9. CDR3 size: 13 residues. Here the CDR3 DNA reads TGTGCCAGCAGTTTGACAGGGTTGACGGGCTACACCTTC. Protein sequence: CASSLTGLTGYTF.

The genes are TRBV5-1 and TRBJ2-5; TRBD1 might be the D (6 bases). Judging by the DNA end, TRBJ2-7 fits better; the J call may be wrong. The CDR3 length is 14 residues. Germline values: CDR1 SGHRS, CDR2 YFSETQ. CDR3 residues: CASSLAQGTYEQYF. The CDR3 region has the DNA TGCGCCAGCAGCTTGGCTCAGGGGACCTACGAGCAGTACTTC.

The chain joins TRBV6-1 to TRBJ1-3; D is undetermined. The CDR3 is 11 residues long. Looked up from germline, CDR1 is MNHNS and CDR2 is SASEGT. V lost 6 bases and J 6 bases, leaving 6 bases between the germline ends. As DNA, the CDR3 is TGTGCCAGCAGAGCCGAAAACACCATATATTTT. Protein sequence: CASRAENTIYF.

The chain carries TRBV28 and TRBJ2-2, with D possibly TRBD1 on 5 matching bases. CDR1 and CDR2 from the germline V gene are MDHEN and SYDVKM. The CDR3 totals 13 residues. The ends were cut back, 4 bases at V and 5 bases at J, with 8 bases in the middle. The CDR3 region has the DNA TGTGCCAGCAGTTCCCAGGGAACCGGGGAGCTGTTTTTT. This encodes CASSSQGTGELFF.

The chain uses TRBV28 and TRBJ2-5, with D tentatively TRBD2 (5 bases). Germline assignment: CDR1 MDHEN and CDR2 SYDVKM. Trimming removed 6 bases at V and 2 bases at J, with 16 bases between. The CDR3 totals 15 residues. CDR3 nucleotides: TGTGCCAGCAGATACACTACTCCGGGGCAAGAGACCCAGTACTTC. It codes for CASRYTTPGQETQYF.

V usage is TRBV9 and J usage is TRBJ1-1; tentative D call: TRBD1 (5 bases). The CDR3 is 16 amino acids. V was cut by 3 bases and J by 1 base, with 16 bases left in between. Per the germline V gene, CDR1 is SGDLS and CDR2 is YYNGEE. Here the CDR3 DNA reads TGTGCCAGCAGCGGCGAGGAGGGAGGGGAGAACACTGAAGCTTTCTTT. This translates into CASSGEEGGENTEAFF.

The chain couples TRBV5-4 to TRBJ2-1; 10 nucleotides align to TRBD2. V was pared by 10 bases and J by 4 bases, with 14 bases of the junction left unmatched. The CDR3 loop spans 16 amino acids. Germline values: CDR1 SGHNT, CDR2 YYREEE (reference sequence). The CDR3 here is CAAGEREREGYNEQFF. In DNA form, the CDR3 reads TGTGCCGCAGGGGAGCGGGAGCGGGAGGGGTACAATGAGCAGTTCTTC.

This rearrangement joins TRBV19 to TRBJ1-2; 9 bases agree with TRBD1. The CDR3 is made up of 15 amino acids. Germline lookup yields CDR1 LNHDA and CDR2 SQIVND (reference sequence). V trimming: 3 bases; J trimming: 4 bases; junction bases outside the gene matches: 6. In nucleotides, the CDR3 is TGTGCCAGTAGTATTTGGGACAGGGCCTCCTATGGCTACACCTTC. Translation: CASSIWDRASYGYTF.